Only a few counts were recorded for the clone carrying this T cell receptor (beta chain). The antigen remains undetermined. This entry comes from a study of identical twins. Study results and caveats: Out-of-frame alpha sequences common to twins exhibited an excess of low generation probability.

With 8 bases clipped from V and 4 bases from J, the junction kept 11 bases outside the gene matches. This CDR3 contains 15 residues. TCRdb processed the 5' RACE reads anew with MiXCR; each CDR3 protein has one entry. The sample consists of around 240,000 distinct CDR3 sequences, 10% to 13% of them appearing once. Sequencing input: memory T cells sorted from blood. The receptor comes from a man aged 45-60 years in good health. This chain uses TRBV12-3 or TRBV12-4 with TRBJ2-1, with TRBD2 matching over 7 bases. CDR3 sequence (DNA): TGTGCCAGCCTCCCCGGTAGCGGGTCATACAATGAGCAGTTCTTC. Protein: CASLPGSGSYNEQFF.